The clone carrying this TCR beta chain has more than one count but fewer than ten. Antigen: not known. Once sorted, every population was more than 95% pure. These data are taken from a study of beta chain features in type 1 diabetes. Study results and limitations: Significant though moderate, a shortening of TCRB CDR3s appeared in all four CD4+ subsets of Type 1 diabetes patients.

The junction had 15 bases not matched to a gene; V was cut back by 4 bases and J by 6 bases. The germline V gene has CDR1 SGHNT and CDR2 YYREEE (reference sequence). The CDR3 runs to 17 residues. Reverse transcription of all isolated RNA meant that expressed TCRB transcripts were sequenced. Around 3.57 million reads was the average for naive, central memory and regulatory T cell samples. Using immunoSEQ multiplex PCR, the repertoire was profiled, and TCRdb retains in-frame clones only, with some absent. The sample consists of fewer than 350,000 clones, 15% to 20% of them appearing once. The sequenced material came from naive CD4+ T cells from blood. The chain links TRBV5-4 to TRBJ2-5; TRBD1 matches at 10 bases. The receptor was derived from a woman aged 18-29 years in good health. In DNA, the CDR3 is TGTGCCAGCAGCCCAGACTCCGGGACAGGGGTTGTAAAGACCCAGTACTTC. This gives the protein CASSPDSGTGVVKTQYF.